This note documents a single T cell receptor (beta chain) sequence. Repertoires were generated with immunoSEQ multiplex PCR, while TCRdb's copy carries only in-frame clones and drops some. The sample lists a few hundred thousand clones, roughly 89% occurring once. The data were obtained in a study of cytomegalovirus exposure and HLA in healthy donors. There are 15 residues in the CDR3. The trim removed 3 bases at V and 5 bases at J, leaving 9 bases unmatched. CDR1 and CDR2 (germline): SGDLS, YYNGEE. The chain employs TRBV9 and TRBJ2-5; 8 bases line up with TRBD1. This TCR came from a young woman in good health and CMV-seronegative. The sequenced material came from PBMCs. The CDR3 bases are TGTGCCAGCAGCGGCCGGGACAGGACGGAGGAGACCCAGTACTTC. It yields the protein CASSGRDRTEETQYF.